The entry that follows covers one TCR beta chain sequence. Antigen: not known. Trimming pared 6 bases from V and 1 base from J, leaving 13 bases between. CDR1 MNHEY and CDR2 SMNVEV come from the germline V gene (reference sequence). This CDR3 comprises 15 residues. These data originate in a study of T cell responses to AZD1222 COVID-19 vaccine. Study observations and caveats: Spike-specific TCR breadth and depth grew following two AZD1222 doses. Donors skewed white British and female; clonal diversity was possibly underestimated.

Method: immunoSEQ multiplex PCR; TCRdb's copy keeps in-frame clones and lacks some. The repertoire consists of roughly 140,000 clones, with under 95% occurring once and the leading ten covering 3.3%. Sequencing was performed on peripheral blood, taken 28 days after the second AZD1222 dose. This sequence originates from an adult who received the AZD1222 COVID-19 vaccine. The chain joins TRBV27 to TRBJ1-5; D is undetermined. For the CDR3, the DNA is TGTGCCAGCAGCCCCGCGACGGTGAGCAATCAGCCCCAGCATTTT. It is translated as CASSPATVSNQPQHF.